What follows are 25 T cell receptor beta chains derived from one specimen sequenced in a study of shared clonotypes between healthy human individuals. In the naive CD8 group, cells lacked CD45RO and were positively selected for CCR7, so terminally differentiated effector memory CD45RA+ cells were left out. Sequencing was performed with immunoSEQ multiplex PCR; in TCRdb, only in-frame clones are kept and a portion is missing. This table holds about 550,000 clones, about 95% found once. The specimen sequenced was naive CD8+ T cells sorted from blood. These receptors came from a woman aged 30 to 39 in good health.

In the case of this clone: At one of its ends the junction is not consistent with the germline gene, which may arise from a read error. In DNA, the CDR3 is TGTGCCAGCAGCCTAGGCGGTCCAAACACCGGGGAGCTGTTTTTT. It translates to CASSLGGPNTGELFF. This chain joins TRBV13 and TRBJ2-2; D not resolved. The CDR3 sequence is 15 residues long. Germline CDR1 reads PRHDT; CDR2 reads FYEKMQ (reference sequence).

This chain connects TRBV7-2 to TRBJ2-7, with 8 bases that match TRBD1. With 4 bases clipped from V and 3 bases from J, the junction kept 2 bases outside the gene matches. CDR3 length: 13 residues. Germline V gene lookup returns CDR1 SGHTA and CDR2 FQGNSA. The CDR3 loop reads CASSYGTGYEQYF. In DNA form, the CDR3 reads TGTGCCAGCAGCTATGGGACAGGCTACGAGCAGTACTTC.

The V gene is TRBV6-5, the J gene TRBJ2-5; 10 bases match TRBD2. V lost 4 bases, J lost 5 bases, and 10 bases stayed unmatched. In germline, CDR1 is MNHEY, CDR2 SVGAGI. The CDR3 is 16 residues long. The CDR3 spells CASSFATSGVLETQYF. As DNA, the CDR3 is TGTGCCAGCAGTTTCGCTACTAGCGGGGTATTGGAGACCCAGTACTTC.

The chain has TRBV7-3 and TRBJ2-5, with D possibly TRBD1 on 7 matching bases. This CDR3 contains 16 residues. Trimming took off 1 base at V and 1 base at J, with 13 bases between the two ends. Germline V lookup: CDR1 SGHTA, CDR2 FQGTGA. Here the CDR3 reads CASSLKGAGSQETQYF. In DNA form, the CDR3 reads TGTGCCAGCAGCTTAAAGGGGGCGGGAAGCCAAGAGACCCAGTACTTC.

The genes are TRBV5-8 and TRBJ1-5, with D maybe TRBD1 (6 bases). Per the germline V gene, CDR1 is SGHTS and CDR2 is YDEGEE. The CDR3 runs to 14 residues. V was clipped by 4 bases and J by 6 bases, with 14 bases between them. CDR3: CASSRGTGSQPQHF. CDR3 nucleotide sequence: TGTGCCAGCAGCCGCGGCACAGGGTCTCAGCCCCAGCATTTT.

This chain links TRBV28 with TRBJ2-7, with D perhaps TRBD1 (5 bases). Germline V gives CDR1 MDHEN, CDR2 SYDVKM. The CDR3 is 14 amino acids. Trimming left V 1 base short and J 0 bases short, with 7 bases between. CDR3 amino acids: CASSLSGASYEQYF. CDR3 DNA sequence: TGTGCCAGCAGTTTATCTGGGGCCTCCTACGAGCAGTACTTC.

The chain joins TRBV9 to TRBJ2-1; 10 positions agree with TRBD2. The length of the CDR3 is 16 residues. The germline V gene encodes CDR1 SGDLS and CDR2 YYNGEE. V lost 3 bases and J lost 4; bases outside the gene matches: 7. CDR3 in DNA: TGTGCCAGCAGCGCCCGAGCGGGAGGGGCTTACAATGAGCAGTTCTTC. It translates to CASSARAGGAYNEQFF.

The chain is built from TRBV7-8 and TRBJ2-3; D unclear. V lost 1 base and J 3 bases, leaving 17 bases between the germline ends. This CDR3 contains 17 residues. Germline CDR1 SGHVS, CDR2 FQNEAQ. The CDR3 coding sequence is TGTGCCAGCAGCTTAGACGGGTACACGCGGCCAACAGATACGCAGTATTTT. Protein product: CASSLDGYTRPTDTQYF.

V gene TRBV7-9 combines with J gene TRBJ2-2; D not resolved. Trimming removed 0 bases at V and 4 bases at J, with 9 bases between. The germline V gene encodes CDR1 SEHNR and CDR2 FQNEAQ (reference sequence). This CDR3 region has 15 residues. The CDR3 sequence: CASSLAKGSTGELFF. The CDR3 nucleotides are TGTGCCAGCAGCTTAGCGAAAGGCAGCACCGGGGAGCTGTTTTTT.

This rearrangement joins TRBV5-1 to TRBJ2-7, with D maybe TRBD1 (6 bases). The CDR3 covers 13 residues. Germline V lookup: CDR1 SGHRS, CDR2 YFSETQ. V lost 4 bases and J 3 bases, leaving 11 bases between the germline ends. The CDR3 sequence: CASSGPGVYEQYF. CDR3 DNA: TGCGCCAGCAGCGGGCCAGGGGTCTACGAGCAGTACTTC.

The chain links TRBV27 to TRBJ2-1; 10 bases line up with TRBD2. After removal of 4 bases from V and 2 bases from J, the junction contained 5 bases not matched to a gene. The CDR3 is made up of 16 amino acids. Looked up from germline, CDR1 is MNHEY and CDR2 is SMNVEV (reference sequence). CDR3 protein: CASSSSSGRTYNEQFF. CDR3 nucleotide sequence: TGTGCCAGCAGTTCCTCTAGCGGGAGAACCTACAATGAGCAGTTCTTC.

The chain joins TRBV4-1 to TRBJ1-4; perhaps TRBD1 as D (5 bases). V was cut by 1 base and J by 0 bases, with 9 bases left in between. CDR3 length equals 16 residues. Germline V gene sequence: CDR1 MGHRA, CDR2 YSYEKL. The CDR3 coding sequence is TGCGCCAGCAGCCAAGCCCCGGGGGCAACTAATGAAAAACTGTTTTTT. Translating gives CASSQAPGATNEKLFF.

This rearrangement joins TRBV11-2 to TRBJ2-5; D is uncertain. Gene TRBJ2-7 matches the end of the DNA better, so the J call may be wrong. The length of the CDR3 is 11 residues. Germline loops: CDR1 SGHAT, CDR2 FQNNGV. In nucleotides, the CDR3 is TGTGCCAGCAGCTTTTTGTCCGAGCAGTACTTC. This translates into CASSFLSEQYF.

The chain combines TRBV10-3 with TRBJ1-3; D is unclear. Germline-derived CDR1 and CDR2 are ENHRY and SYGVKD. V lost 2 bases to trimming and J lost 0 bases, with 11 bases between them. This CDR3 spans 16 amino acids. The DNA of the CDR3 is TGTGCCATCAGTGAGAGGGAGGGTAGCTCTGGAAACACCATATATTTT. Translated: CAISEREGSSGNTIYF.

The chain recombines TRBV7-9 with TRBJ2-7; 9 bases are a match to TRBD2. After removal of 5 bases from V and 5 bases from J, the junction contained 16 bases not matched to a gene. Germline CDR1 is SEHNR and CDR2 is FQNEAQ (reference sequence). CDR3 length: 17 amino acids. The CDR3 DNA sequence: TGTGCCAGCAGCCCCCCACTGAAGCGGGAGGACACCCACGAGCAGTACTTC. Translating it yields CASSPPLKREDTHEQYF.

This rearrangement joins TRBV19 to TRBJ1-4, with D uncertain. Trimming took off 1 base at V and 4 bases at J, with 10 bases between the two ends. Germline V gene data show CDR1 as LNHDA and CDR2 as SQIVND (reference sequence). The CDR3 covers 15 residues. The CDR3 DNA reads as TGTGCCAGTAGTATAGGGCCAGCTCATAATGAAAAACTGTTTTTT. Its translation is CASSIGPAHNEKLFF.

The chain's CDR3 is CASSPTVNEQFF. The CDR3 region has the DNA TGTGCCAGCAGCCCAACGGTTAATGAGCAGTTCTTC. J is TRBJ2-1 and V is TRBV28; unclear D gene. Trimming stripped 6 bases from V and 7 bases from J, with 10 bases between. Germline V gene sequence: CDR1 MDHEN, CDR2 SYDVKM. The CDR3 is made up of 12 amino acids. Together with reference TRBV28 and TRBJ2-1, the CDR3 gives the full variable domain: DVKVTQSSRYLVKRTGEKVFLECVQDMDHENMFWYRQDPGLGLRLIYFSYDVKMKEKGDIPEGYSVSREKKERFSLILESASTNQTSMYLCASSPTVNEQFFGPGTRLTVL.

The rearrangement links TRBV28 to TRBJ2-7, with D unresolved. The CDR3 is made up of 12 amino acids. V lost 2 bases, J lost 2 bases, and 4 bases lay in between. The V gene's germline CDR1 is MDHEN and CDR2 SYDVKM. This CDR3 is CASSLKAYEQYF. The CDR3 DNA reads TGTGCCAGCAGTTTAAAAGCCTACGAGCAGTACTTC.

The genes are TRBV7-6 and TRBJ2-3; no reliable D call. CDR1 and CDR2 from the germline V gene are SGHVS and FNYEAQ. V lost 5 bases and J 6 bases, leaving 9 bases between the germline ends. The CDR3 length is 12 residues. CDR3 residues: CASSIGADTQYF. The CDR3, as DNA: TGTGCCAGCAGCATCGGCGCGGATACGCAGTATTTT.

The V gene is TRBV7-9, the J gene TRBJ2-1; a possible D gene is TRBD1 (5 bases). The ends were cut back, 4 bases at V and 2 bases at J, with 12 bases in the middle. This CDR3 has 15 amino acids. CDR1 is SEHNR, CDR2 FQNEAQ, per germline (reference sequence). The CDR3 is CASSSDSYPYNEQFF. CDR3 DNA sequence: TGTGCCAGCAGCTCCGACAGTTATCCCTACAATGAGCAGTTCTTC.

The chain carries TRBV2 and TRBJ2-1; TRBD1 is a possible D gene (6 bases). V lost 4 bases to trimming and J lost 0 bases, with 22 bases between them. This CDR3 is built from 19 residues. In germline, CDR1 is SNHLY, CDR2 FYNNEI. The CDR3 region is CASSGFVSWGRVSYNEQFF. CDR3 nucleotides: TGTGCCAGCAGTGGTTTCGTTTCTTGGGGGCGAGTCTCCTACAATGAGCAGTTCTTC.

The genes are TRBV9 and TRBJ2-5; 9 bases line up with TRBD1. V shed 2 bases and J 2 bases; nucleotides not matched to a gene: 4. Germline-derived CDR1 and CDR2 are SGDLS and YYNGEE. CDR3 length: 15 residues. CDR3 nucleotides: TGTGCCAGCAGCGTCACAGGGGGCCTACAAGAGACCCAGTACTTC. Amino acids: CASSVTGGLQETQYF.

The chain uses TRBV4-1 and TRBJ2-2; D remains unclear. The CDR3 covers 12 residues. V lost 4 bases and J lost 7, with 7 bases in between. In germline, CDR1 is MGHRA, CDR2 YSYEKL. The CDR3 bases are TGCGCCAGCAGCCTTAATGACGGGGAGCTGTTTTTT. Residues: CASSLNDGELFF.

The rearrangement joins TRBV27 to TRBJ2-2; no clear D. The germline V and J ends were trimmed by 8 bases and 3 bases, with 7 bases remaining between them. The CDR3 extends over 12 amino acids. Per germline, CDR1 MNHEY and CDR2 SMNVEV (reference sequence). In DNA, the CDR3 is TGTGCCAGCCTAGGGCACACCGGGGAGCTGTTTTTT. The encoded protein is CASLGHTGELFF.

This clone was detected only a few times. In DNA form, the CDR3 reads TGTGCCAGCAGTGGGGACACCGAAAAGGAAGCTTTCTTT. This codes for CASSGDTEKEAFF. The V and J genes are TRBV6-5 and TRBJ1-1, with D possibly TRBD1 on 6 matching bases. Trimming shortened V by 5 bases and J by 8 bases, and 15 bases separated the two germline ends. CDR1 and CDR2 from the germline V gene are MNHEY and SVGAGI. The CDR3 contains 13 residues.